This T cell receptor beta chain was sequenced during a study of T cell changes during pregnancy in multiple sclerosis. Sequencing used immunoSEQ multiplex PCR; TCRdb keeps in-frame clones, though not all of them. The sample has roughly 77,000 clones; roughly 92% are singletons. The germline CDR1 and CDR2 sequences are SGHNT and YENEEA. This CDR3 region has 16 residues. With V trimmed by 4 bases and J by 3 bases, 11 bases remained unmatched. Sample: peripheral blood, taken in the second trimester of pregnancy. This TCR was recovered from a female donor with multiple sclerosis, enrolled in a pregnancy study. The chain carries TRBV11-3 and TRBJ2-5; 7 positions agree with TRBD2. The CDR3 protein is CASSCANGGTEETQYF. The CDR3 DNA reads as TGTGCCAGCAGCTGCGCCAACGGGGGGACCGAAGAGACCCAGTACTTC. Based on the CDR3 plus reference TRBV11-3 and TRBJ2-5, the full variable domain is EAGVVQSPRYKIIEKKQPVAFWCNPISGHNTLYWYLQNLGQGPELLIRYENEEAVDDSQLPKDRFSAERLKGVDSTLKIQPAELGDSAVYLCASSCANGGTEETQYFGPGTRLLVL.